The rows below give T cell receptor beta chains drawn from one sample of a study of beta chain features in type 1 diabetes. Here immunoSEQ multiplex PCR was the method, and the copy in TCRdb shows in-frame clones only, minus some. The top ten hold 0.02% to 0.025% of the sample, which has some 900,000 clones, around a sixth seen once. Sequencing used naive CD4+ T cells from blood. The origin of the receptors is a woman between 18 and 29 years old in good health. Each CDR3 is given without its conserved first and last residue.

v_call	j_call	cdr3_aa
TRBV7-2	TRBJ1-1	ASSLRRGYTRAEAF
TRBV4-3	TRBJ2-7	ASSQGPGTPYEQY
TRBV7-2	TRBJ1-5	ASSLIGFNQPQH
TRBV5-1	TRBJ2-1	ASSYYSNSGSSYNEQF
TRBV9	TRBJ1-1	ASSVGAMNTEAF
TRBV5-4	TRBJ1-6	ASRQDRAINSPLH
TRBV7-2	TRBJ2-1	ASSLGSAGRGEF
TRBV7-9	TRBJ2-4	ASSLWGIVEGRNIQY
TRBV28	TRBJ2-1	ASSLRVEQF
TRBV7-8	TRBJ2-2	ASSFGLAGVTIGELF
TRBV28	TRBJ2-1	ASRQRGGEQF
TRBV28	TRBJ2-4	ASSLATGVNIQY
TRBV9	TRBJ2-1	ASSVGVASYNEQF
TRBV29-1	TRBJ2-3	SVDMGDTQY
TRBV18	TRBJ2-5	ASSPSGSGKETQY
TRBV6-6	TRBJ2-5	ASSARTNYYQETQY
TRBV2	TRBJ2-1	ASIGHSPSYNEQF
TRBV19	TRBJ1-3	ASSIGDGSGNTIY
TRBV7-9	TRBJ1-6	ASSYWTANNSPLH
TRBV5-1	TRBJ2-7	ASSSGTGVWYEQY
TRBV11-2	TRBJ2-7	ASSLKDPGTSGYEQY
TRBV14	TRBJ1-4	ASSQDQQVEKLF
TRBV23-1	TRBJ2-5	ASSQSGTSSYQETQY
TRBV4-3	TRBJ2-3	ASSQALGAGLSDTQY
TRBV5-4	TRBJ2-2	ASSPAGQVYTGELF
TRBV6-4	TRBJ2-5	ASSDGQDQETQY
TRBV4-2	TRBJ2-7	ASSQAPTGTLYEQY
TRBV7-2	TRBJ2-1	ASTGSGSWNYEQF
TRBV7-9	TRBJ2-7	ASSQPDRGVYEQY
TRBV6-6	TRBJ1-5	ASTSYSNQPQH
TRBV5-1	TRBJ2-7	ASSLVVSGAYEQY
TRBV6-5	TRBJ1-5	ASSYGPGSRQPQH
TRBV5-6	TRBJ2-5	ASSRQETQY
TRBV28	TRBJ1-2	ASSSGTEHYGYT
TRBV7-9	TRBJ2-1	ASSSRLGVGF
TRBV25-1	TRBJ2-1	ASTQFGYEQF
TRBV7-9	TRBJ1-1	ASSPRGVRGVTEAF
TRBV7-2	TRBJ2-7	ASSLGGGYEQY
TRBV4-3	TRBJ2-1	ASSQVPGLAGNSDEQF
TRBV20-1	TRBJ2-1	SAWMVGEQF
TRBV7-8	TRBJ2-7	ASSRTSGSYEQY
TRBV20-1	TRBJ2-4	SARGGGIQY
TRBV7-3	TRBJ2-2	ASSPDRLNTGELF
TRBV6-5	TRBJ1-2	ASSYSGGAPNYGYT
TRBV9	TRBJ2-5	ASSVSAGTAKETQY
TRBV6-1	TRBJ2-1	ASRRIHRARSEQF